A selection of T cell receptor beta chains follows, all from one sample in a study of shared clonotypes between healthy human individuals. Sequencing used immunoSEQ multiplex PCR; TCRdb keeps in-frame clones, though not all of them. The sample has over a million clones; approximately 97% are singletons. What was sequenced was naive CD4+ T cells sorted from blood. These receptor sequences come from a man under 40 in good health. Each CDR3 is given with its conserved first and last residue. A D gene is named only where the DNA matches it firmly. The size entry is marked missing in some rows and otherwise reads once, few, many or a size class.

D gene,clone size,V gene,J gene,CDR3 DNA,CDR3 protein
TRBD1,NA,TRBV28,TRBJ1-1,TGTGCCAGTAATACTCAGTACAGGGGAATGAACACTGAAGCTTTCTTT,CASNTQYRGMNTEAFF
NA,NA,TRBV11-3,TRBJ1-1,TGTGCCAACCAGACAGACCTCAACACTGAAGCTTTCTTT,CANQTDLNTEAFF
NA,once,TRBV6-5,TRBJ2-7,TGTGCCAGCAGTGAAAGCGGCAGGGCCTACGAGCAGTACTTC,CASSESGRAYEQYF
NA,NA,TRBV29-1,TRBJ1-1,TGCAGCTCTCGCAACGGGGGCACTGAAGCTTTCTTT,CSSRNGGTEAFF
NA,NA,TRBV30,TRBJ1-5,TGTGCCTGGAGTAATGAAGGGGATCAGCCCCAGCATTTT,CAWSNEGDQPQHF
NA,NA,TRBV5-1,TRBJ2-1,TGCGCCAGCAGCTTGGAGGGGACCTACAATGAGCAGTTCTTC,CASSLEGTYNEQFF
TRBD1,NA,TRBV2,TRBJ2-3,TGTGCCAGCAGTAGACAGGGAGTGCGTACAGATACGCAGTATTTT,CASSRQGVRTDTQYF
TRBD1,NA,TRBV7-8,TRBJ2-7,TGTGCCAGCAGCTTAGCCTCGACAGGGCGTTCCTACGAGCAGTACTTC,CASSLASTGRSYEQYF
NA,NA,TRBV11-2,TRBJ2-1,TGTGCCAGCAGTCCCCTCCGGGGGGCTTCCTACAATGAGCAGTTCTTC,CASSPLRGASYNEQFF
NA,NA,TRBV4-1,TRBJ2-6,TGCGCCAGCAGCCAGCGGGATGTGGGACCTGGGGCCAACGTCCTGACTTTC,CASSQRDVGPGANVLTF
NA,NA,TRBV7-2,TRBJ2-3,TGTGCCAGCAGCTTAGTGGGTGGAAGCACAGATACGCAGTATTTT,CASSLVGGSTDTQYF
NA,NA,TRBV5-6,TRBJ2-1,TGTGCCAGCAGCTCGGGGTTGTATACCTACAATGAGCAGTTCTTC,CASSSGLYTYNEQFF
TRBD1,NA,TRBV6-4,TRBJ1-2,TGTGCCAGCAGGCTAGGACAGGGGGGCTATGGCTACACCTTC,CASRLGQGGYGYTF
TRBD2,NA,TRBV4-3,TRBJ2-1,TGCGCCAGCAGCCAAGAGACTAGCGGAGCCTACAATGAGCAGTTCTTC,CASSQETSGAYNEQFF
NA,NA,TRBV6-5,TRBJ2-1,TGTGCCAGCAGTATACCGGGACGGCAGTTCTTC,CASSIPGRQFF
NA,NA,TRBV5-1,TRBJ2-5,TGCGCCAGCAGCTTTGCGAGACAAGAGACCCAGTACTTC,CASSFARQETQYF
NA,NA,TRBV9,TRBJ2-1,TGTGCCAGCAGCGGCAGCGGGAAGGGGGTTGAGCAGTTCTTC,CASSGSGKGVEQFF
TRBD2,NA,TRBV9,TRBJ2-3,TGTGCCAGCAGCGTAGCCGGGACTAGCGGGAGAGGAACAGATACGCAGTATTTT,CASSVAGTSGRGTDTQYF
NA,once,TRBV28,TRBJ1-2,TGTGCCAGCCTTGAGGGGAGCCCTTATGGCTACACCTTC,CASLEGSPYGYTF
TRBD2,once,TRBV7-3,TRBJ2-2,TGTGCCAGCAGCTTTTTAGCGGGAGTCACCGGGGAGCTGTTTTTT,CASSFLAGVTGELFF
TRBD2,NA,TRBV7-9,TRBJ2-7,TGTGCCAGCAGCTGGTTTTTAGCGGGAGCCCCCTACGAGCAGTACTTC,CASSWFLAGAPYEQYF
NA,NA,TRBV5-8,TRBJ2-1,TGTGCCAGCAGCTTGGAACCAACAAGGGGTGGTCAGTTCTTC,CASSLEPTRGGQFF
NA,NA,TRBV27,TRBJ2-7,TGTGCCAGCAGTTTATCCCGGGAGTCCTACGAGCAGTACTTC,CASSLSRESYEQYF
NA,NA,TRBV15,TRBJ1-5,TGTGCCACCAGCAGAGGGGCCGGTGGCAATCAGCCCCAGCATTTT,CATSRGAGGNQPQHF
NA,NA,TRBV5-1,TRBJ2-1,TGCGCCAGCAGCATGGACTTTGAGCAGTTCTTC,CASSMDFEQFF
NA,NA,TRBV6-1,TRBJ2-6,TGTGCCAGCAGTGCCCTCGGGGGTTCTACTGGGGCCAACGTCCTGACTTTC,CASSALGGSTGANVLTF
NA,NA,TRBV7-9,TRBJ2-5,TGTGCCAGCAACCCGACGGAGTACCAAGAGACCCAGTACTTC,CASNPTEYQETQYF
NA,NA,TRBV7-2,TRBJ2-3,TGTGCCAGCAGCTCTTTCTCCACAGATACGCAGTATTTT,CASSSFSTDTQYF
NA,NA,TRBV6-6,TRBJ2-1,TGTGCCAGCAGTTGGGGAGTGGCCGACAATGAGCAGTTCTTC,CASSWGVADNEQFF
TRBD2,NA,TRBV11-3,TRBJ2-1,TGTGCCAGCAGCTTTGGGGGAGGGTACAATGAGCAGTTCTTC,CASSFGGGYNEQFF
NA,once,TRBV27,TRBJ2-7,TGTGCCAGCAGTTTTTACAGGGCCCACGAGCAGTACTTC,CASSFYRAHEQYF
NA,once,TRBV5-1,TRBJ2-1,TGCGCCAGCAGCTTGGAGGCAGGGTTGAATGAGCAGTTCTTC,CASSLEAGLNEQFF
TRBD2,NA,TRBV19,TRBJ2-2,TGTGCCAGTAGTGCCCAAGCGGGAGTCACCGGGGAGCTGTTTTTT,CASSAQAGVTGELFF
TRBD2,NA,TRBV7-9,TRBJ2-7,TGTGCCAGCAGTGCCCGGGAGGCCGGAGACTACGAGCAGTACTTC,CASSAREAGDYEQYF
NA,NA,TRBV5-1,TRBJ1-1,TGCGCCAGCCGGGTGTCTCGGACCTCAGCGAACACTGAAGCTTTCTTT,CASRVSRTSANTEAFF
NA,NA,TRBV11-2,TRBJ1-1,TGTGCCAGCAGCCGTGTGGGAGGGGAGACTGAAGCTTTCTTT,CASSRVGGETEAFF
NA,NA,TRBV5-4,TRBJ2-3,TGTGCCAGCAGCCGTGCGGGGCCGACAGATACGCAGTATTTT,CASSRAGPTDTQYF
NA,NA,TRBV28,TRBJ1-5,TGTGCCAGCAGTTTCCCTTGGCAGGGGAGACAGCCCCAGCATTTT,CASSFPWQGRQPQHF
NA,NA,TRBV6-1,TRBJ2-2,TGTGCCAGCAGTGATTGGGACACCGGGGAGCTGTTTTTT,CASSDWDTGELFF
NA,NA,TRBV28,TRBJ2-7,TGTGCCAGCAGTTTCCCGCCGGCGACGGCTGGGACATTGACCGCCTACGAGCAGTACTTC,CASSFPPATAGTLTAYEQYF
NA,once,TRBV28,TRBJ2-7,TGTGCCAGCAGTTTAATCGCAGCCTACGAGCAGTACTTC,CASSLIAAYEQYF
TRBD1,NA,TRBV5-4,TRBJ2-3,TGTGCCAGCATCCTGACAGGGGACACAGATACGCAGTATTTT,CASILTGDTDTQYF
NA,NA,TRBV5-6,TRBJ1-4,TGTGCCAGCAGAGCGGACAGAGCTGTTAATGAAAAACTGTTTTTT,CASRADRAVNEKLFF
NA,NA,TRBV11-2,TRBJ1-5,TGTGCCAGCAGCCAAACAGGGATGGGGAGTCAGCCCCAGCATTTT,CASSQTGMGSQPQHF
NA,NA,TRBV28,TRBJ2-1,TGTGCCAGCAGTCCCGTCCGGGCTGGCAATGAGCAGTTCTTC,CASSPVRAGNEQFF
TRBD2,NA,TRBV28,TRBJ2-2,TGTGCCAGCAGACGGACTAGCGGGAGCGGCACCGGGGAGCTGTTTTTT,CASRRTSGSGTGELFF
NA,NA,TRBV29-1,TRBJ2-5,TGCAGCGTTCGGGGACGGGGTCAGAACCAAGAGACCCAGTACTTC,CSVRGRGQNQETQYF
TRBD2,NA,TRBV5-1,TRBJ2-1,TGCGCCAGCAGCCCTGGACTAGCGGGAGACAATGAGCAGTTCTTC,CASSPGLAGDNEQFF
TRBD1,NA,TRBV29-1,TRBJ1-2,TGCAGTGTTTCGGGGGACAGGTACTATGGCTACACCTTC,CSVSGDRYYGYTF
NA,NA,TRBV19,TRBJ1-2,TGTGCCAGTAGCAGGACTCGGGCTGGCTACACCTTC,CASSRTRAGYTF
NA,NA,TRBV28,TRBJ1-5,TGTGCCAGCAGTTTTGGGGTACAGCCCCAGCATTTT,CASSFGVQPQHF